Shown below are 14 T cell receptor beta chains from a single sample sequenced in a study of CD8 T cells in ankylosing spondylitis. MiXCR, run by TCRdb on the 5' RACE reads, gives a single entry per CDR3 protein. The table lists just over 150,000 distinct CDR3 sequences, around 20% of them singletons, with approximately 7.8% in the top ten. The sample comprised blood, either unsorted or a sorted T cell fraction (not recorded which). The source is a male donor with ankylosing spondylitis or in good health (not recorded which).

This clonotype has a count of ten or more. The gene calls are TRBV20-1 and TRBJ2-2; D perhaps matches TRBD1 (5 bases). The V end was cut by 5 bases, the J end by 1 base, with 14 bases between. The CDR3 spans 15 residues. Germline values: CDR1 DFQATT, CDR2 SNEGSKA (reference sequence). The CDR3 loop reads CSALQGNKNTGELFF. CDR3 coding DNA: TGCAGTGCTCTCCAGGGAAATAAGAACACCGGGGAGCTGTTTTTT.

This chain joins TRBV15 and TRBJ1-6; 9 nucleotides align to TRBD1. The CDR3 covers 16 residues. Germline V gene sequence: CDR1 LNHNV, CDR2 YYDKDF (reference sequence). Trimming cost V 3 bases and J 9 bases; bases outside gene matches: 9. CDR3 DNA: TGTGCCACCAGCAGTCAACCGGGACAGGGAGGTTCACCCCTCCACTTT. Translating it yields CATSSQPGQGGSPLHF.

This clonotype appeared once. The chain has TRBV30 and TRBJ1-1; D remains unclear. The CDR3 totals 11 residues. The V gene's germline CDR1 is GTSNPN and CDR2 SVGIG (reference sequence). Trimming cost V 7 bases and J 3 bases, with 9 bases left between them. The CDR3 DNA follows: TGTGCCTACCGGGCCTACACTGAAGCTTTCTTT. This codes for CAYRAYTEAFF.

This clonotype was counted many times. The V call is TRBV20-1, the J call TRBJ1-2; D is perhaps TRBD1 (5 bases). The V end was cut by 2 bases, the J end by 2 bases, with 9 bases between. The CDR3 contains 13 residues. Germline lookup yields CDR1 DFQATT and CDR2 SNEGSKA (reference sequence). The CDR3 sequence: CSARRQSNYGYTF. The CDR3 DNA reads as TGCAGTGCTAGAAGACAGTCGAACTATGGCTACACCTTC.

This clonotype was picked up a small number of times. The chain carries TRBV29-1 and TRBJ2-3; 9 positions match TRBD1. The CDR3 contains 15 residues. The V gene's germline CDR1 is SQVTM and CDR2 ANQGSEA. J gave up 5 bases and V 3 bases, and 9 bases lay outside the gene matches. The CDR3 nucleotides are TGCAGCGTTGATGCTCCACAGGGGGCCGGAGATACGCAGTATTTT. Translating gives CSVDAPQGAGDTQYF.

This clonotype has more than one count but fewer than ten. The chain carries TRBV7-3 and TRBJ1-1; 8 bases fit TRBD1. After removal of 5 bases from V and 0 bases from J, the junction contained 5 bases not matched to a gene. The CDR3 runs to 15 residues. Germline-derived CDR1 and CDR2 are SGHTA and FQGTGA. CDR3 bases: TGTGCCAGCAGCCTAATGGACAGGGTGAACACTGAAGCTTTCTTT. Protein product: CASSLMDRVNTEAFF.

This clonotype was seen a handful of times. V usage is TRBV3-1 and J usage is TRBJ2-1; TRBD1 is a possible D gene (6 bases). Per germline, CDR1 LGHDT and CDR2 YNNKEL (reference sequence). The V end lost 1 base, the J end lost 5 bases, and 15 bases lay between the germline ends. This CDR3 is 16 amino acids long. The DNA of the CDR3 is TGTGCCAGCAGCCAAGGGCTGGGGGCACTGAACAATGAGCAGTTCTTC. Protein sequence: CASSQGLGALNNEQFF.

The sample holds many counts of this clonotype. This chain links TRBV5-1 with TRBJ1-4, with 8 bases matching TRBD1. The J segment lost 8 bases and the V segment lost 3 bases, leaving 6 bases of the junction unmatched. The CDR3 sequence is 14 residues long. Germline V gene data show CDR1 as SGHRS and CDR2 as YFSETQ. The CDR3: CASSSGTGWEKLFF. CDR3 bases: TGCGCCAGCAGCTCCGGGACAGGTTGGGAAAAACTGTTTTTT.

This clonotype was seen many times. The J gene is TRBJ2-3, the V gene TRBV5-1; maybe TRBD1 (5 bases). V gave up 0 bases and J gave up 5 bases, with 13 bases separating them. This CDR3 spans 15 amino acids. The germline V gene has CDR1 SGHRS and CDR2 YFSETQ. The CDR3 DNA sequence: TGCGCCAGCAGCTTGGACAGGATGCTCCAAGATACGCAGTATTTT. This codes for CASSLDRMLQDTQYF.

V and J are TRBV4-1 and TRBJ1-5; no definite D call. Germline V CDR1 and CDR2: MGHRA, YSYEKL. Trimming took off 4 bases at V and 9 bases at J, with 16 bases between the two ends. The CDR3 covers 14 residues. As DNA, the CDR3 is TGCGCCAGCAGCCTGCCTGCTGGGTTGGGGCCCCAGCATTTT. Its translation is CASSLPAGLGPQHF.

In its sample, this clonotype was seen a few times. A much larger clone differs by one base, so this may be a read error. This sequence joins TRBV25-1 and TRBJ2-5, with 7 bases aligning to TRBD2. The junction had 3 bases not matched to a gene; V was cut back by 4 bases and J by 1 base. Germline CDR1 is MGHDK and CDR2 is SYGVNS. The CDR3 is 14 residues long. CDR3 sequence: CASSGASGQETQYF. CDR3 nucleotide sequence: TGTGCCAGCAGTGGGGCTAGCGGCCAAGAGACCCAGTACTTC.

The J gene is TRBJ1-3, the V gene TRBV5-1; D gene ambiguous. This CDR3 is built from 15 residues. Germline V gives CDR1 SGHRS, CDR2 YFSETQ. V was trimmed by 1 base and J by 0 bases, leaving 8 bases between them. Here the CDR3 DNA reads TGCGCCAGCAGCTTGATCGGGGACTCTGGAAACACCATATATTTT. Its protein is CASSLIGDSGNTIYF.

This clonotype occurred many times. The chain recombines TRBV5-1 with TRBJ2-7; D is possibly TRBD1 (5 bases). V lost 3 bases and J 2 bases, leaving 18 bases between the germline ends. The CDR3 length is 16 residues. The germline CDR1 and CDR2 sequences are SGHRS and YFSETQ. Written as DNA, the CDR3 is TGCGCCAGCAGCTCAGATTTCGGACAAAGGGCCTACGAGCAGTACTTC. The encoded protein is CASSSDFGQRAYEQYF. Full variable domain (missing parts from reference TRBV5-1 and TRBJ2-7): KAGVTQTPRYLIKTRGQQVTLSCSPISGHRSVSWYQQTPGQGLQFLFEYFSETQRNKGNFPGRFSGRQFSNSRSEMNVSTLELGDSALYLCASSSDFGQRAYEQYFGPGTRLTVT.

This clonotype was detected ten times or more. This rearrangement joins TRBV10-3 to TRBJ1-1; tentatively, D is TRBD1 (6 bases). Trimming stripped 6 bases from V and 6 bases from J, with 14 bases between. The CDR3 contains 13 residues. Germline CDR1 and CDR2: ENHRY and SYGVKD. CDR3: CAISEGVAAEAFF. CDR3 coding DNA: TGTGCCATCAGCGAGGGGGTTGCCGCTGAAGCTTTCTTT.